One and the same sample provided the 21 T cell receptor beta chains below, sequenced in a study of regulatory T cells in long-lasting Graves disease. In building TCR beta libraries, iRepertoire HTBI primers were used together with Arm-PCR of CDR3 regions. TCRdb reanalysed the multiplex PCR reads using MiXCR and keeps one entry per CDR3 protein. In the table there are fewer than 550,000 distinct CDR3 sequences, about 16% of which are singletons. Time point described: newly diagnosed GD, antithyroid drugs for less than 3 months. The TCR library was made from RNA extracted from PBMCs. The sample also formed part of further work on T cells in Graves' hyperthyroidism and ophthalmopathy.

The sample in question was peripheral blood mononuclear cells (PBMCs), obtained at new diagnosis, from a patient treated with antithyroid drugs. Receptors were obtained from a woman aged 35 to 59 with Graves disease.

The rearrangement links TRBV28 to TRBJ2-4, with D perhaps being TRBD1 or TRBD2 (5 bases each). Germline loops: CDR1 MDHEN, CDR2 SYDVKM. The CDR3 is 17 residues long. The V end was cut by 4 bases, the J end by 9 bases, with 25 bases between. The CDR3 is CASSYRWTRDFGSIQYF. The CDR3 region has the DNA TGTGCCAGCAGTTACAGATGGACCAGGGATTTTGGGAGCATTCAGTACTTC.

CDR3 in amino acids: CSARTDSLTYNEQFF. The CDR3 nucleotides are TGCAGTGCTAGAACGGACAGCCTGACCTACAATGAGCAGTTCTTC. V is TRBV20-1 and J is TRBJ2-1, with D possibly being TRBD1 (6 bases). Germline values: CDR1 DFQATT, CDR2 SNEGSKA (reference sequence). Trimming removed 2 bases at V and 2 bases at J, with 13 bases between. The CDR3 runs 15 residues.

This clonotype has just a few counts. Its ends do not fully match the called genes, so a read error is possible. In DNA form, the CDR3 reads TGTGCCGGCAGCCCCCTGGGGAACACTGAAGCTTTCTTT. Encoded protein: CAGSPLGNTEAFF. This chain joins TRBV11-2 and TRBJ1-1, with D unclear. Germline values: CDR1 SGHAT, CDR2 FQNNGV. CDR3 size: 13 residues.

In this sample, this clonotype turned up a few times. The V and J genes are TRBV4-1 and TRBJ2-7; TRBD1 aligns across 10 bases. Germline V gene data show CDR1 as MGHRA and CDR2 as YSYEKL. The CDR3 is 15 amino acids. The junction had 4 bases not matched to a gene; V was cut back by 1 base and J by 4 bases. CDR3 nucleotide sequence: TGCGCCAGCAGCCAAGGACAGGGGGCTAGTTACGAGCAGTACTTC. It encodes CASSQGQGASYEQYF.

This clonotype turned up a few times. V gene TRBV19 combines with J gene TRBJ2-1, with 8 nucleotides matching TRBD2. CDR1 is LNHDA, CDR2 SQIVND, per germline (reference sequence). The CDR3 sequence is 13 residues long. Losses at the gene ends were 7 bases for V and 7 bases for J; bases not matched to a gene: 6. Written as DNA, the CDR3 is TGTGCCAGTAACTCAATAGCGGGGAATGAGCAGTTCTTC. Translation: CASNSIAGNEQFF.

This clonotype was observed many times. The chain carries TRBV6-2 or TRBV6-3 and TRBJ1-2; tentative D call: TRBD1 (5 bases). V gave up 5 bases and J gave up 2 bases, with 12 bases separating them. Per the germline V gene, CDR1 is MNHEY and CDR2 is SVGEGT. The CDR3 spans 14 residues. DNA of the CDR3: TGTGCCAGCAGTGAAGACAGAACAAACTATGGCTACACCTTC. Its protein is CASSEDRTNYGYTF.

This clonotype was observed a handful of times. This chain links TRBV4-1 with TRBJ2-3, with a possible D match to TRBD2 (6 bases). The CDR3 runs 16 residues. The V end was cut by 4 bases, the J end by 2 bases, with 16 bases between. The germline V gene has CDR1 MGHRA and CDR2 YSYEKL. CDR3 bases: TGCGCCAGCAGCCGCGGGACTCAAATACTCACAGATACGCAGTATTTT. The encoded protein is CASSRGTQILTDTQYF.

This rearrangement joins TRBV12-3 or TRBV12-4 to TRBJ1-3, with D perhaps matching TRBD1 (6 bases). The CDR3 covers 15 residues. Trimming took off 2 bases at V and 2 bases at J, with 10 bases between the two ends. CDR3 bases: TGTGCCAGCAGTTTAATGGGGGGCGCTGGAAACACCATATATTTT. Its protein is CASSLMGGAGNTIYF.

This clonotype was found many times. This rearrangement joins TRBV6-1 to TRBJ1-4; unclear D gene. CDR3 length: 13 amino acids. Germline loops: CDR1 MNHNS, CDR2 SASEGT. V was shortened by 2 bases and J by 11 bases, with 12 bases between the two germline ends. The CDR3 reads CASSETVLGKLFF. In DNA, the CDR3 is TGTGCCAGCAGTGAAACGGTACTCGGGAAACTGTTTTTT.

This clonotype appeared a few times. The CDR3, as DNA: TGTGCCAGCAGCCTGGACAGCCTTTCGAGAGCTAACTATGGCTACACCTTC. It yields the protein CASSLDSLSRANYGYTF. V is TRBV19 and J is TRBJ1-2; tentative D call: TRBD1 (6 bases). The CDR3 spans 17 residues. The V end was cut by 9 bases, the J end by 0 bases, with 23 bases between. The V gene's germline CDR1 is LNHDA and CDR2 SQIVND (reference sequence). The whole variable domain, remainder taken from reference TRBV19 and TRBJ1-2, is DGGITQSPKYLFRKEGQNVTLSCEQNLNHDAMYWYRQDPGQGLRLIYYSQIVNDFQKGDIAEGYSVSREKKESFPLTVTSAQKNPTAFYLCASSLDSLSRANYGYTFGSGTRLTVV.

This clonotype was counted many times. V gene TRBV12-3 or TRBV12-4 combines with J gene TRBJ2-3, with D perhaps being TRBD1 or TRBD2 (7 bases each). This CDR3 has 14 residues. Trimming stripped 4 bases from V and 7 bases from J, with 15 bases between. The CDR3 nucleotides are TGTGCCAGCAGTTGGGGGGAGGGGGCAAATACGCAGTATTTT. This encodes CASSWGEGANTQYF.

This clonotype has ten or more counts. The chain employs TRBV12-3 or TRBV12-4 and TRBJ1-1; 12 nucleotides align to TRBD1. The CDR3 consists of 17 residues. J lost 1 base, V lost 2 bases, and 5 bases had no gene match. The CDR3 nucleotides read TGTGCCAGCAGTTTAATGCCGGGACAGGGGGCGAACACTGAAGCTTTCTTT. Translated, it gives CASSLMPGQGANTEAFF.

The table lists this clonotype with many counts. V usage is TRBV7-2 and J usage is TRBJ2-1; TRBD1 aligns across 9 bases. Germline CDR1 is SGHTA and CDR2 is FQGNSA. The CDR3 has 15 amino acids. The ends lost 9 bases at V and 7 bases at J; junction bases unmatched: 13. The CDR3 here is CASQLGTGFTNEQFF. DNA of the CDR3: TGTGCCAGTCAACTTGGGACAGGGTTTACTAATGAGCAGTTCTTC.

Many counts were recorded for this clonotype. The V and J genes are TRBV2 and TRBJ1-2; 7 nucleotides line up with TRBD1. The CDR3 runs to 14 residues. CDR1 and CDR2 (germline): SNHLY, FYNNEI. V shed 2 bases and J 7 bases; nucleotides not matched to a gene: 7. CDR3 bases: TGTGCCAGCAGTGAAAGGAGGGACAGTCTTGGCTACACCTTC. Its translation: CASSERRDSLGYTF. The whole variable domain, filled in from reference TRBV2 and TRBJ1-2, reads EPEVTQTPSHQVTQMGQEVILRCVPISNHLYFYWYRQILGQKVEFLVSFYNNEISEKSEIFDDQFSVERPDGSNFTLKIRSTKLEDSAMYFCASSERRDSLGYTFGSGTRLTVV.

The V and J genes are TRBV6-2 or TRBV6-3 and TRBJ1-5; possible D gene TRBD1, 6 bases. V gave up 5 bases and J gave up 7 bases, with 21 bases separating them. CDR1 and CDR2 (germline): MNHEY, SVGEGT. The CDR3 sequence is 16 residues long. The CDR3 spells CASSDPSGGREQPQHF. The DNA for the CDR3 is TGTGCCAGCAGTGACCCGAGCGGGGGCAGAGAACAGCCCCAGCATTTT.

This clonotype was counted between two and nine times. This chain joins TRBV18 and TRBJ2-2; D not resolved. The CDR3 is 14 amino acids. The V and J ends lost 3 bases and 3 bases respectively, with 8 bases between them. CDR1 KGHSH and CDR2 LQKENI come from the germline V gene. The CDR3 DNA follows: TGTGCCAGCTCACCCCTCATGGACACCGGGGAGCTGTTTTTT. Protein: CASSPLMDTGELFF.

This clonotype has ten or more counts. The chain joins TRBV12-3 or TRBV12-4 to TRBJ1-3; D is unclear. The CDR3 has 15 amino acids. The V gene lost 2 bases and the J gene lost 0 bases, with 8 bases spanning the gap. In nucleotides, the CDR3 is TGTGCCAGCAGTTTATCATCTTACTCTGGAAACACCATATATTTT. Translated: CASSLSSYSGNTIYF.

The gene calls are TRBV5-1 and TRBJ2-5, with 10 bases fitting TRBD2. J was trimmed by 5 bases and V by 5 bases; bases with no gene match: 6. Germline CDR1 reads SGHRS; CDR2 reads YFSETQ. This CDR3 is built from 14 residues. The CDR3 DNA sequence: TGCGCCAGCAGTGAGCGGGGGGGCAGGGAGACCCAGTACTTC. It codes for CASSERGGRETQYF.

This clonotype was picked up one time. This could be a read error, since a much larger clone is one nucleotide away. The chain couples TRBV5-1 to TRBJ1-1; D unresolved. Germline V gene sequence: CDR1 SGHRS, CDR2 YFSETQ. The CDR3 contains 8 residues. V shed 7 bases and J shed 11 bases, with 6 bases lying between them. The CDR3 nucleotides read TGCGCCAGCCTCGGGGCTTTCTTT. Its translation: CASLGAFF.

This clonotype was seen many times. The J gene is TRBJ2-7, the V gene TRBV11-1; D possibly corresponds to TRBD2 (7 bases). Germline lookup yields CDR1 SGHAT and CDR2 FQDESV (reference sequence). V lost 7 bases and J 3 bases, leaving 19 bases between the germline ends. The CDR3 length is 15 residues. The CDR3: CASTIPGGGGYEQYF. The CDR3 nucleotides are TGTGCCAGCACCATCCCGGGCGGGGGCGGCTACGAGCAGTACTTC.

In this sample, this clonotype turned up many times. J is TRBJ2-3 and V is TRBV10-1, with a possible D match to TRBD1 (6 bases). Germline values: CDR1 WNHNN, CDR2 SYGVQD (reference sequence). Trimming removed 9 bases from V and 0 bases from J, with 13 bases in between. The CDR3 totals 14 residues. CDR3 DNA: TGCGCCAGTCCAGGGGCGCGGAGCACAGATACGCAGTATTTT. Protein product: CASPGARSTDTQYF.